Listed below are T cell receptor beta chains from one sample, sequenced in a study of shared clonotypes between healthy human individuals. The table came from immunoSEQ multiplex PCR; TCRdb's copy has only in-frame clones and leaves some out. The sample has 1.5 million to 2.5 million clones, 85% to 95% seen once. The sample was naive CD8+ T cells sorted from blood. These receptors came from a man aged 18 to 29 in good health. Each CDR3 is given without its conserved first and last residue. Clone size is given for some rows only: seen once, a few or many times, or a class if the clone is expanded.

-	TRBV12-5	ASGLAAWGAGDTQY
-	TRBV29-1	SARLDYEQY
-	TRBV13	ASSLEREPYEQY
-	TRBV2	AVRQGIYNEQF
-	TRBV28	ASSLSRGPGEQY
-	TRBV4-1	ASSQLRNTEAF
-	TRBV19	ASISSDDSNQPQH
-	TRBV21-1	ATPETQY
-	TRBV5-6	ASSGEDRTYGYT
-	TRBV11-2	ASSPGTGGANVLT
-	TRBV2	ASSTPGQGSTNEKLF
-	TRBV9	ASSVGTGGNNEQF
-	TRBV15	ATTPQAGTPATEQY
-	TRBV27	ASSQDGSNQPQH
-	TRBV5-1	ASSLGAHRGTDTQY
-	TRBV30	AWSETYSGNTIY
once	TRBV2	ASSELMAAGASYEQY
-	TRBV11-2	ASSPALQGGYEQY
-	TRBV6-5	ASSYRDQAGYT
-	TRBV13	ASSTVSNTGELF
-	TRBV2	ASERGGRTLTYEQY
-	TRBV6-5	ASSWGTGFYYT
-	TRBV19	ASSPGTGDGETQY
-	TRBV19	ASSPSGTYNSYEQY
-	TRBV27	ASRPSGTGEDT
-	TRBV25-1	ASRSRESYEQY
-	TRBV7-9	ASSYSGTSYEQY
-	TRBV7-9	ASSLDLGGRTEAF
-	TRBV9	ASSVDVAENEQF
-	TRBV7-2	ASSLWPVDVPNEKLF
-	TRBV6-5	ASSYSGGREQF
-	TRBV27	ASSLVGTHQPQH
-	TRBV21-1	ASSKTRAVRDSNEQY
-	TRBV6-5	ASSLDRGNEQF
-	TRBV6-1	ASSVRVAEAF
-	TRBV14	ASSPGGYEQY
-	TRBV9	ASSARPHWDVDTQY
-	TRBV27	ASSPSRGELTDTQY
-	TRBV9	ASSVGESGGADTQY
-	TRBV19	ASSFGLLNEQF
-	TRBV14	ASSHPWEGKSYEQY
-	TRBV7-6	ASSPTVEGEGSPLH
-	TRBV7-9	ASSKPYGTDTQY
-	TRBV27	ASSQHRDTQY
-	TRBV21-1	ASRGRNTGELF
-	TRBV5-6	ASSPRGGVEQY
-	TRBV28	ASSLIAPSPREQF
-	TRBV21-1	ASSKGQSMNTEAF
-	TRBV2	ASSVTGPYTEAF
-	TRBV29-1	SGDRGLNTEAF
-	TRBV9	ASSVSHTDTQY
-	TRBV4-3	ASSPGPSVAEAF
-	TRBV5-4	ASSLVFQETQY
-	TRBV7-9	ASSLRGRIEGYT
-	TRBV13	ASSLVGDIQETQY
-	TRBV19	ATEGLWGNQPQH
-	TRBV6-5	ASSYSTGVFTDTQY
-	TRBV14	ASSLGGVLDGELF
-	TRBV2	ASSVWVAPGNTIY
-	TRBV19	ASSIASTVGTWYEQY